This TCR beta chain is from a study of blood T cell repertoires in COVID-19. The CDR3 length is 16 residues. Germline trimming cut 5 bases from V and 5 bases from J; bases unmatched to any gene: 12. Germline V gene data show CDR1 as LGHNA and CDR2 as YNFKEQ. Original analysis: Scientists estimated how many nucleated cells there were by amplifying reference gene primers. This table comes from immunoSEQ multiplex PCR, and its TCRdb copy is limited to in-frame clones, with some not included. That table gives V, J and clone size, and the DNA gave D and trimming. This sample has 150,000 to 180,000 clones; roughly 88% occur once, and the top ten carry around 9.8%.

This chain connects TRBV4-2 to TRBJ2-7; the match to TRBD2 covers 10 bases. The origin of this receptor is a woman aged 45 to 65 with acute or convalescent COVID-19. The sequenced sample was peripheral blood. The DNA of the CDR3 is TGTGCCAGCAGCTCGCGGACTAGCGGCTTTGGGAACGAGCAGTACTTC. Its protein is CASSSRTSGFGNEQYF.